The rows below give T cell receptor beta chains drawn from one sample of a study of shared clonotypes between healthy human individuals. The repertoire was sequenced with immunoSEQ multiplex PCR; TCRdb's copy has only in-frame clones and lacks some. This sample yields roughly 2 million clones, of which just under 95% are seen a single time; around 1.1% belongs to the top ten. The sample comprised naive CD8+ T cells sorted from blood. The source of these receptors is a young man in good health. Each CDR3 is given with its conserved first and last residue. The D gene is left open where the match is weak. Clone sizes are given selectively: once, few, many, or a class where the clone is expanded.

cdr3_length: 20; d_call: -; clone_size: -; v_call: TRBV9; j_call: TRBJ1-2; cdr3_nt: TGTGCCAGCAGCACCCAAGGCGTGGTGGATCACCGATCTATCAACTATGGCTACACCTTC; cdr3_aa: CASSTQGVVDHRSINYGYTF
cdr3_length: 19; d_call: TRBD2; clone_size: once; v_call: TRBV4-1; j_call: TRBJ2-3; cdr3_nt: TGCGCCAGCAGCCAACAAGTGACTAGCGGGGGGCCTAACACAGATACGCAGTATTTT; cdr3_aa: CASSQQVTSGGPNTDTQYF
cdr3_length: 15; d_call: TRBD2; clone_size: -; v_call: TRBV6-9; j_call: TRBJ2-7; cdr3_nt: TGTGCCAGCTTCGGGGGGAGGGGCTCCTCCTACGAGCAGTACTTC; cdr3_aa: CASFGGRGSSYEQYF
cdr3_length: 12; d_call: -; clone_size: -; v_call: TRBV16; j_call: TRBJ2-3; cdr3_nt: TGTGCCAGCAGCCTAAAGGGAGATACGCAGTATTTT; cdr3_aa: CASSLKGDTQYF
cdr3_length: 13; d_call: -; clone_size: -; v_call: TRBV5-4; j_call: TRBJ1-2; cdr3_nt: TGTGCCAGCAGCTTGGGACAGTTAGGCGGCTACACCTTC; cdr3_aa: CASSLGQLGGYTF
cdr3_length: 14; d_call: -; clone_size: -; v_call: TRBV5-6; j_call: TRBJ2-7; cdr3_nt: TGTGCCAGCAGTTGGTCGGCTGCTGGCTACGAGCAGTACTTC; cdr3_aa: CASSWSAAGYEQYF
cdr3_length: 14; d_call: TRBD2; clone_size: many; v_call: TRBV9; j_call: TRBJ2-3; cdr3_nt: TGTGCCAGCAGCCGGAGCGGGAAGTTAGATACGCAGTATTTT; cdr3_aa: CASSRSGKLDTQYF
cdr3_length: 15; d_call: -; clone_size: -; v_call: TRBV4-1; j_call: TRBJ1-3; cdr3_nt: TGCGCCAGCAGGGAAACAGGGAGCTCTGGAAACACCATATATTTT; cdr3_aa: CASRETGSSGNTIYF
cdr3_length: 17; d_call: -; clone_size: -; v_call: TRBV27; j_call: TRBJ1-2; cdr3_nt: TGTGCCAGCAGTTTCGCGGGGCAGGTCGGCCATATTTATGGCTACACCTTC; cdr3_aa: CASSFAGQVGHIYGYTF
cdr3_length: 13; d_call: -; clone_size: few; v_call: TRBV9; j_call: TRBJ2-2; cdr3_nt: TGTGCCAGCAGCGTAGGGGGGACCGGGGAGCTGTTTTTT; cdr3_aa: CASSVGGTGELFF
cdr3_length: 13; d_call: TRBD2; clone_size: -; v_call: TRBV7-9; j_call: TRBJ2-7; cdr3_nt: TGTGCCAGCAGTACCGGGACTAGCGCCGCTCAGTACTTC; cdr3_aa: CASSTGTSAAQYF
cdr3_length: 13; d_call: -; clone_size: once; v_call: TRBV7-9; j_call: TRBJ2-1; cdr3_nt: TGTGCCAGCACCCAGGAGGGGGGGGATGAGCAGTTCTTC; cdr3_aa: CASTQEGGDEQFF
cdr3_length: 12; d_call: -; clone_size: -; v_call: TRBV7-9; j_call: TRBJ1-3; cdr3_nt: TGTGCCAGCAGCTTAACTGGAAACACCATATATTTT; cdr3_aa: CASSLTGNTIYF
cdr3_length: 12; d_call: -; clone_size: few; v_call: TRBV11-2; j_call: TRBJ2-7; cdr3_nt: TGTGCCAGCAGCTTTGACGGCTACGAGCAGTACTTC; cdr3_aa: CASSFDGYEQYF
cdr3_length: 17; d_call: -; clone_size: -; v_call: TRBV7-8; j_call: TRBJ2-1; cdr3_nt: TGTGCCAGCAGCTCAGCTATAGCGCTCACAGCTTACAATGAGCAGTTCTTC; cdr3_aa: CASSSAIALTAYNEQFF
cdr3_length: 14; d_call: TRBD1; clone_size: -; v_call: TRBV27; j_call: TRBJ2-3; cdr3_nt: TGTGCCAGCAGTCACGACGACAGGGTAGATACGCAGTATTTT; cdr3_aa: CASSHDDRVDTQYF